These 11 T cell receptor beta chains originate from one sample sequenced in a study of blood T cells in healthy people across ages. Primed by a sample-barcoded 5' primer and a J-beta primer mix, a second PCR proceeded for roughly 6 to 12 cycles. TCRdb re-called the 5' RACE reads through MiXCR, storing one row per CDR3 protein. The sample includes more than 750,000 distinct CDR3 sequences, under 35% of them seen just once. Another study also made use of these data, one on T cells of mothers and their children.

Specimen: blood. The receptors shown here come from a middle-aged woman in good health.

This clonotype occurred many times. V and J are TRBV20-1 and TRBJ1-2, with 9 bases fitting TRBD1. With V trimmed by 0 bases and J by 4 bases, 6 bases remained unmatched. The CDR3 has 15 residues. Germline V gene lookup returns CDR1 DFQATT and CDR2 SNEGSKA (reference sequence). The CDR3: CSARELGTGIYGYTF. CDR3 in DNA: TGCAGTGCTAGAGAGTTAGGGACAGGGATCTATGGCTACACCTTC.

This chain links TRBV19 with TRBJ2-6; D is unclear. Trimming took 5 bases from V and 3 from J, leaving 11 bases between them. Germline lookup yields CDR1 LNHDA and CDR2 SQIVND (reference sequence). The CDR3 length is 15 residues. The CDR3 loop is CASSSRRFGANVLTF. In DNA, the CDR3 is TGTGCCAGTAGTTCGCGGCGCTTTGGGGCCAACGTCCTGACTTTC. Filled out from reference TRBV19 and TRBJ2-6, the complete variable domain reads DGGITQSPKYLFRKEGQNVTLSCEQNLNHDAMYWYRQDPGQGLRLIYYSQIVNDFQKGDIAEGYSVSREKKESFPLTVTSAQKNPTAFYLCASSSRRFGANVLTFGAGSRLTVL.

About this clonotype itself: Possible read error: a much larger clone is one base away. V and J are TRBV9 and TRBJ2-3, with 8 bases aligning to TRBD2. The germline V gene encodes CDR1 SGDLS and CDR2 YYNGEE. This CDR3 is built from 14 residues. V lost 0 bases, J lost 6 bases, and 3 bases stayed unmatched. The CDR3 sequence: CASSVAGRGDTQYF. In nucleotides, the CDR3 is TGTGCCAGCAGCGTAGCCGGGAGGGGGGATACGCAGTATTTT. Combining the CDR3 with reference TRBV9 and TRBJ2-3 gives the whole variable domain DSGVTQTPKHLITATGQRVTLRCSPRSGDLSVYWYQQSLDQGLQFLIQYYNGEERAKGNILERFSAQQFPDLHSELNLSSLELGDSALYFCASSVAGRGDTQYFGPGTRLTVL.

Only a few counts were recorded for this clonotype. The rearrangement joins TRBV7-2 to TRBJ2-3, with 9 bases aligning to TRBD2. V was clipped by 5 bases and J by 6 bases; unmatched bases: 6. The CDR3 runs 14 residues. Germline CDR1 and CDR2: SGHTA and FQGNSA. CDR3 sequence: CASSPGLACDTQYF. CDR3 DNA: TGTGCCAGCAGCCCGGGACTAGCATGTGATACGCAGTATTTT.

As for this clonotype: With a much larger clone just one base away, this may be a read error. The rearrangement uses TRBV9 and TRBJ2-4; 8 bases line up with TRBD1. Near its end, the DNA agrees better with TRBJ2-7, so the J call may be wrong. Per germline, CDR1 SGDLS and CDR2 YYNGEE. CDR3 length: 14 residues. This chain's CDR3 is CACSVEDRDYEQYF. CDR3 DNA sequence: TGTGCCTGCAGCGTAGAGGACAGGGACTACGAGCAGTACTTC.

This clonotype was seen ten or more times. This rearrangement joins TRBV24-1 to TRBJ2-5, with D possibly TRBD1 on 5 matching bases. This CDR3 is built from 12 residues. CDR1 is KGHDR, CDR2 SFDVKD, per germline. Between the trimmed V and J ends, which lost 6 bases and 4 bases, there was a span of 8 bases. In DNA, the CDR3 is TGTGCCACCAGTTGGCAGGGAGAGACCCAGTACTTC. It codes for CATSWQGETQYF.

The rearrangement links TRBV20-1 to TRBJ2-7, with a possible D match to TRBD1 (6 bases). CDR3 length: 12 amino acids. Germline V gene sequence: CDR1 DFQATT, CDR2 SNEGSKA (reference sequence). Trimming stripped 1 base from V and 5 bases from J, with 9 bases between. The CDR3 sequence is CSARGHRDEQYF. The CDR3 DNA is TGCAGTGCTAGAGGACACAGGGACGAGCAGTACTTC.

This clonotype was seen at least ten times. V usage is TRBV5-1 and J usage is TRBJ2-7, with 9 nucleotides matching TRBD1. The CDR3 extends over 14 amino acids. Trimming cost V 0 bases and J 4 bases; bases outside gene matches: 2. The V gene's germline CDR1 is SGHRS and CDR2 YFSETQ. The CDR3 protein is CASSLEQGAYEQYF. The CDR3 nucleotides are TGCGCCAGCAGCTTGGAACAGGGGGCGTACGAGCAGTACTTC. Together with reference TRBV5-1 and TRBJ2-7, the CDR3 gives the full variable domain: KAGVTQTPRYLIKTRGQQVTLSCSPISGHRSVSWYQQTPGQGLQFLFEYFSETQRNKGNFPGRFSGRQFSNSRSEMNVSTLELGDSALYLCASSLEQGAYEQYFGPGTRLTVT.

As for this clonotype: The CDR3 carries no conserved terminal phenylalanine or tryptophan, so it likely arises from a read error. The rearrangement uses TRBV5-1 and TRBJ2-4; 7 bases are shared with TRBD1. The germline CDR1 and CDR2 sequences are SGHRS and YFSETQ. Trimming took 7 bases from V and 13 from J; bases not matched to a gene: 20. The CDR3 is made up of 15 amino acids. The CDR3 region has the DNA TGCGCCAGCTCCCTAGGGGGCGCGGGTAACAATGAGCAGTACTGC. It yields the protein CASSLGGAGNNEQYC.

In regard to this clonotype: A read error is possible here, since a much larger clone lies one base away. The chain combines TRBV6-1 with TRBJ2-7, with TRBD1 matching over 10 bases. This CDR3 spans 14 amino acids. The ends lost 7 bases at V and 1 base at J; junction bases unmatched: 4. Germline assignment: CDR1 MNHNS and CDR2 SASEGT. The CDR3 sequence: CASKDRGSSYEQYF. CDR3 bases: TGTGCCAGCAAGGACAGGGGGAGTTCCTACGAGCAGTACTTC.

The chain has TRBV20-1 and TRBJ1-6, with a possible D match to TRBD1 (5 bases). The V end was cut by 3 bases, the J end by 9 bases, with 15 bases between. The CDR3 consists of 14 residues. Germline V gene data show CDR1 as DFQATT and CDR2 as SNEGSKA (reference sequence). The CDR3 spells CSASQGRGGSPLHF. For the CDR3, the DNA is TGCAGTGCTAGTCAGGGAAGAGGAGGTTCACCCCTCCACTTT.